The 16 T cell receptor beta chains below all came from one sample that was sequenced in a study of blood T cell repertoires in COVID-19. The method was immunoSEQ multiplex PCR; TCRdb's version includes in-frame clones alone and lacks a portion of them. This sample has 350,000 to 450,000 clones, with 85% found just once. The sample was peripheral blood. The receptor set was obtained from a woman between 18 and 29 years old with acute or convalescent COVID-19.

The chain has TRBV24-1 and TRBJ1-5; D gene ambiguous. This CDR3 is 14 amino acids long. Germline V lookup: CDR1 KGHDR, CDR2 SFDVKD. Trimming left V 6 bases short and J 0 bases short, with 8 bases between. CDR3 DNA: TGTGCCACCAGTTCAGGAGGTAGCAATCAGCCCCAGCATTTT. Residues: CATSSGGSNQPQHF.

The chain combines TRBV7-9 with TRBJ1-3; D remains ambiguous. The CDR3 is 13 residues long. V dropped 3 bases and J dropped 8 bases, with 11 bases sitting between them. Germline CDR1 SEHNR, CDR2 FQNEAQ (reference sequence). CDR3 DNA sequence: TGTGCCAGCAGCTTTCCGACCGGGGACACCATATATTTT. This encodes CASSFPTGDTIYF.

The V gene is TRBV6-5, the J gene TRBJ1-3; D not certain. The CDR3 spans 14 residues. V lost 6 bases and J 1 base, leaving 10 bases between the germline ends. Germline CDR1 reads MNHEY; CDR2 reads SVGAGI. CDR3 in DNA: TGTGCCAGCAGCTTCAGCGGATCTGGAAACACCATATATTTT. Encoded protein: CASSFSGSGNTIYF.

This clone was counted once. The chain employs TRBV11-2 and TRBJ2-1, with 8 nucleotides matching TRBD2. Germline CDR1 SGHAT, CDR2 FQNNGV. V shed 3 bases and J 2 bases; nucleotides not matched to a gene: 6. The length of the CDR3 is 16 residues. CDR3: CASSFPSGRPYNEQFF. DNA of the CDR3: TGTGCCAGCAGCTTCCCCAGCGGGAGACCCTACAATGAGCAGTTCTTC.

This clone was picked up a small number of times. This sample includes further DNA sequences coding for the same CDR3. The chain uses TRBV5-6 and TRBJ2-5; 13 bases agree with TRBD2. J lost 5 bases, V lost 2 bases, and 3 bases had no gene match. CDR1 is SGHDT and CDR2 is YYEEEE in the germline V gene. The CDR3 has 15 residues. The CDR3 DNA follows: TGTGCCAGCAGCTTACTAGCGGGGGGGCGGGAGACCCAGTACTTC. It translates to CASSLLAGGRETQYF.

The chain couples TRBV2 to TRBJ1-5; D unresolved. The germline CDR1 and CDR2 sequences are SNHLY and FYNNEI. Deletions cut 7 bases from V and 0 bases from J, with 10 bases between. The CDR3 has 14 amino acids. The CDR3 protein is CASTPTNSNQPQHF. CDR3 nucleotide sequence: TGTGCCAGCACACCTACTAATAGCAATCAGCCCCAGCATTTT.

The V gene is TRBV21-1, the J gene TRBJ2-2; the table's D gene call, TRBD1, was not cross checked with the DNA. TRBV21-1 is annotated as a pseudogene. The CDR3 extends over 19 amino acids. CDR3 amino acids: CATLRRAQGAARGTGELFF. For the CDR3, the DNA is TGTGCCACCTTAAGGAGGGCTCAGGGGGCGGCTCGGGGCACCGGGGAGCTGTTTTTT.

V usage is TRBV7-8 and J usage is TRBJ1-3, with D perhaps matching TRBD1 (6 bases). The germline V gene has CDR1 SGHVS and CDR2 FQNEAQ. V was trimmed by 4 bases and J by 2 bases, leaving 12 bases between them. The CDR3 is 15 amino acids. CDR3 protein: CASSSRTETGNTIYF. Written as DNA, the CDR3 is TGTGCCAGCAGCTCTAGGACAGAAACTGGAAACACCATATATTTT. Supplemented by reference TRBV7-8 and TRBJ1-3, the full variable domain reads GAGVSQSPRYKVAKRGQDVALRCDPISGHVSLFWYQQALGQGPEFLTYFQNEAQLDKSGLPSDRFFAERPEGSVSTLKIQRTQQEDSAVYLCASSSRTETGNTIYFGEGSWLTVV.

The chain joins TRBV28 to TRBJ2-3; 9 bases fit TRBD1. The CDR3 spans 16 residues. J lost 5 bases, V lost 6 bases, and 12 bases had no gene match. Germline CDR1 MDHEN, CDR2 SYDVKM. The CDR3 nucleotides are TGTGCCAGCAGCCCAAGGGGGGACAGGGTGGGAGATACGCAGTATTTT. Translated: CASSPRGDRVGDTQYF.

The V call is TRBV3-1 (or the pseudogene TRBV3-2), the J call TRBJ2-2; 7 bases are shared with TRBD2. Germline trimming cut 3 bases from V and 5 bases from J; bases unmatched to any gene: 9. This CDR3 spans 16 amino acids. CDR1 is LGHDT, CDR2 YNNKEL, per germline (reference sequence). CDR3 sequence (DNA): TGTGCCAGCAGCCAGCCGAGACTAGCCCATACCGGGGAGCTGTTTTTT. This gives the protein CASSQPRLAHTGELFF.

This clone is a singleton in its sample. CDR3 nucleotides: TGTGCCAGCAGCCTGACAGGGAGCAATTTTTATAGCAATCAGCCCCAGCATTTT. Amino acids: CASSLTGSNFYSNQPQHF. The chain has TRBV7-2 and TRBJ1-5; 7 bases match TRBD1. Losses at the gene ends were 5 bases for V and 0 bases for J; bases not matched to a gene: 13. Germline V gene data show CDR1 as SGHTA and CDR2 as FQGNSA. The CDR3 is 18 amino acids.

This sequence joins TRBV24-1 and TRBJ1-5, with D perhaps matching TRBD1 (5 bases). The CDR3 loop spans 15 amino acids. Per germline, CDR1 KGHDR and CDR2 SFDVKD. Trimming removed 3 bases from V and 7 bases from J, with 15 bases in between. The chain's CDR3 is CATSDPSGLGQPQHF. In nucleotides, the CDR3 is TGTGCCACCAGTGATCCCTCAGGGCTGGGGCAGCCCCAGCATTTT.

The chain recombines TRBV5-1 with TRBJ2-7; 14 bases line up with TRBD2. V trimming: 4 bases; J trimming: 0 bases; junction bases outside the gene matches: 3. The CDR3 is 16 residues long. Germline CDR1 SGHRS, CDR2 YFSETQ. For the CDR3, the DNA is TGCGCCAGCAGCCCAGGGACTAGCGGGAGCTCCTACGAGCAGTACTTC. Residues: CASSPGTSGSSYEQYF.

The CDR3 protein is CASSLLAGSTGELFF. The CDR3 DNA sequence: TGTGCCAGCAGCTTGCTAGCGGGGTCCACCGGGGAGCTGTTTTTT. The chain combines TRBV11-1 with TRBJ2-2; TRBD2 matches 9 bases. Germline CDR1 SGHAT, CDR2 FQDESV (reference sequence). This CDR3 spans 15 amino acids. The V gene end was trimmed by 3 bases and the J gene end by 4 bases; junction bases not matched to a gene: 3.

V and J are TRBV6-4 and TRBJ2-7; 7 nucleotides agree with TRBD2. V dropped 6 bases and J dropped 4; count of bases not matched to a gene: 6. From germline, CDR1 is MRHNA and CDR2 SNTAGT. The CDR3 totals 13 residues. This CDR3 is CASRTRGVYEQYF. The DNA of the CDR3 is TGTGCCAGCAGGACCCGGGGGGTGTACGAGCAGTACTTC.

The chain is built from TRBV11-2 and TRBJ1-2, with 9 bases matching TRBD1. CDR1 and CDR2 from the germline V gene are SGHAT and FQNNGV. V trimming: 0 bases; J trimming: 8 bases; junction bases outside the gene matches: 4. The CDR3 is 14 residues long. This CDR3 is CASSLEGQGSGYTF. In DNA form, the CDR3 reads TGTGCCAGCAGCTTAGAAGGACAGGGGTCGGGCTACACCTTC. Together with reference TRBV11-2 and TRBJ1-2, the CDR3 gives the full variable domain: EAGVAQSPRYKIIEKRQSVAFWCNPISGHATLYWYQQILGQGPKLLIQFQNNGVVDDSQLPKDRFSAERLKGVDSTLKIQPAKLEDSAVYLCASSLEGQGSGYTFGSGTRLTVV.